Below, 12 T cell receptor beta chains from the same sample are listed, as sequenced in a study of T cells in Graves' hyperthyroidism and ophthalmopathy. It was RNA transcripts that yielded the amplified TCR beta CDR3 regions. Primed by the HTBI set, a first-round RT-PCR was run on the TCR CDR3. MiXCR, run by TCRdb on the multiplex PCR reads, gives a single entry per CDR3 protein. The table shows over 200,000 distinct CDR3 sequences, with about a sixth occurring only once. Sequencing was carried out using blood. These receptors were collected from a man aged 50 to 59 with Graves' hyperthyroidism.

V is TRBV10-3 and J is TRBJ2-5; 11 bases agree with TRBD2. With 3 bases clipped from V and 4 bases from J, the junction kept 10 bases outside the gene matches. The CDR3 loop spans 17 amino acids. Per the germline V gene, CDR1 is ENHRY and CDR2 is SYGVKD. The CDR3 region is CAISDPSGRLEGETQYF. The CDR3 region has the DNA TGTGCCATCAGTGATCCTAGCGGGAGGCTAGAAGGAGAGACCCAGTACTTC.

V is TRBV9 and J is TRBJ2-1, with TRBD2 matching over 8 bases. The V gene end was trimmed by 0 bases and the J gene end by 4 bases; junction bases not matched to a gene: 3. The CDR3 covers 15 residues. From germline, CDR1 is SGDLS and CDR2 YYNGEE. The CDR3 DNA reads as TGTGCCAGCAGCGTAGAGCTAGCGGGTTACAATGAGCAGTTCTTC. This codes for CASSVELAGYNEQFF.

This chain joins TRBV24-1 and TRBJ1-5, with 9 bases that match TRBD1. The V segment lost 9 bases and the J segment 6 bases; nucleotides outside the gene matches: 2. Germline V lookup: CDR1 KGHDR, CDR2 SFDVKD. This CDR3 contains 12 residues. The CDR3 nucleotides read TGTGCCACCGGGACAGGGAGTCAGCCCCAGCATTTT. Translation gives CATGTGSQPQHF.

In its sample, this clonotype was seen many times. The V call is TRBV28, the J call TRBJ1-1; D gene ambiguous. CDR3 size: 17 residues. Trimming removed 6 bases at V and 0 bases at J, with 20 bases between. Germline CDR1 is MDHEN and CDR2 is SYDVKM. CDR3 bases: TGTGCCAGCAGCTCAATGCACTCGGGTAGATTGAACACTGAAGCTTTCTTT. It translates to CASSSMHSGRLNTEAFF.

This clonotype was counted at least ten times. The chain carries TRBV11-2 and TRBJ2-7; weak D call: TRBD1 (6 bases). The ends were cut back, 4 bases at V and 1 base at J, with 8 bases in the middle. Germline V gene data show CDR1 as SGHAT and CDR2 as FQNNGV. This CDR3 is built from 13 residues. The CDR3 DNA is TGTGCCAGCAGCTACAGGGTTTCCTACGAGCAGTACTTC. Translating it yields CASSYRVSYEQYF.

This clonotype showed up just a few times. The rearrangement uses TRBV28 and TRBJ2-5; a weak D match, TRBD1 (5 bases). Deletions cut 3 bases from V and 5 bases from J, with 10 bases between. The CDR3 runs to 13 residues. Germline CDR1 MDHEN, CDR2 SYDVKM. CDR3 in amino acids: CASSFKGRETQYF. The CDR3 region has the DNA TGTGCCAGCAGTTTTAAGGGGCGGGAGACCCAGTACTTC.

The chain joins TRBV6-2 or TRBV6-3 to TRBJ2-1, with 7 bases lining up with TRBD2. V shed 0 bases and J 8 bases; nucleotides not matched to a gene: 7. Germline lookup yields CDR1 MNHEY and CDR2 SVGEGT. CDR3 length: 15 residues. The CDR3 here is CASSYSIPSGYEQFF. The CDR3 DNA reads TGTGCCAGCAGTTACTCGATACCTAGCGGTTATGAGCAGTTCTTC.

This clonotype was detected many times. The chain combines TRBV15 with TRBJ1-1; D is unresolved. Trimming took 0 bases from V and 0 from J, leaving 11 bases between them. This CDR3 is built from 16 residues. Germline loops: CDR1 LNHNV, CDR2 YYDKDF (reference sequence). As DNA, the CDR3 is TGTGCCACCAGCAGAGATTACGGCAGGATGAACACTGAAGCTTTCTTT. Its translation: CATSRDYGRMNTEAFF.

This clonotype is categorized as medium-sized. The chain recombines TRBV28 with TRBJ2-5; 9 nucleotides line up with TRBD2. The CDR3 extends over 16 amino acids. Germline V lookup: CDR1 MDHEN, CDR2 SYDVKM. Germline trimming cut 6 bases from V and 5 bases from J; bases unmatched to any gene: 13. CDR3 nucleotide sequence: TGTGCCAGCAGCTCCGGTGGGACTAGCTGGCGGGAGACCCAGTACTTC. Its protein product is CASSSGGTSWRETQYF.

This clonotype was counted ten times or more. The chain is built from TRBV18 and TRBJ2-5; no clear D gene. The V and J ends lost 7 bases and 5 bases respectively, with 8 bases between them. Germline values: CDR1 KGHSH, CDR2 LQKENI. There are 11 residues in the CDR3. This CDR3 reads CASYAGETQYF. The CDR3 bases are TGTGCCAGCTACGCCGGCGAGACCCAGTACTTC.

This clonotype was recorded a few times. The chain employs TRBV29-1 and TRBJ2-3; D is ambiguous. This CDR3 comprises 11 residues. Germline lookup yields CDR1 SQVTM and CDR2 ANQGSEA. V was pared by 1 base and J by 8 bases, with 7 bases between. Here the CDR3 DNA reads TGCAGCGTTGAAGCCCTCTTTACGCAGTATTTT. The encoded protein is CSVEALFTQYF.

This clonotype has a count of ten or more. This rearrangement joins TRBV18 to TRBJ2-4; D is unclear. Trimming took off 0 bases at V and 6 bases at J, with 12 bases between the two ends. The CDR3 is made up of 15 amino acids. CDR1 is KGHSH, CDR2 LQKENI, per germline. As DNA, the CDR3 is TGTGCCAGCTCACCACCGATCAGGCAAGGAAACATTCAGTACTTC. Encoded protein: CASSPPIRQGNIQYF.